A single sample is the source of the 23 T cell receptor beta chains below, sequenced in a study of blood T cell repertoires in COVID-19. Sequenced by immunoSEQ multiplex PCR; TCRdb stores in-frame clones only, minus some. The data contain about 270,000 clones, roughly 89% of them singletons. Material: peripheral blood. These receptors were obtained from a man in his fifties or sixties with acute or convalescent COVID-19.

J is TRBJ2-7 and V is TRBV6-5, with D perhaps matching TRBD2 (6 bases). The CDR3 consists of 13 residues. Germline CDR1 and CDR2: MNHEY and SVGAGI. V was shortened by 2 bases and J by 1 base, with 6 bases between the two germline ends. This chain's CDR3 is CASSYGGSYEQYF. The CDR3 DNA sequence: TGTGCCAGCAGTTACGGGGGGTCCTACGAGCAGTACTTC.

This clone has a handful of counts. The DNA of the CDR3 is TGTGCCAGCAGCTTCACGGGGTTGGATACGCAGTATTTT. As protein: CASSFTGLDTQYF. The J gene is TRBJ2-3, the V gene TRBV5-6, with D perhaps matching TRBD2 (5 bases). The germline CDR1 and CDR2 sequences are SGHDT and YYEEEE. The CDR3 contains 13 residues. V was clipped by 2 bases and J by 6 bases, with 10 bases between them.

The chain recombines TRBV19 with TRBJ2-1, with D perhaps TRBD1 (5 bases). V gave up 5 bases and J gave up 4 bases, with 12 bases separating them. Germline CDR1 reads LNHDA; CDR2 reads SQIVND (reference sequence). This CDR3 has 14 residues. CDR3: CASSPPGAYNEQFF. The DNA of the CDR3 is TGTGCCAGTAGTCCCCCTGGGGCATACAATGAGCAGTTCTTC.

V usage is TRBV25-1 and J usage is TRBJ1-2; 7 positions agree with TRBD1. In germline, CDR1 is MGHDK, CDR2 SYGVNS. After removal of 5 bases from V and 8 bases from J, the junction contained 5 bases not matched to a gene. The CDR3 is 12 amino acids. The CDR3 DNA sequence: TGTGCCAGCAGTAACAGGGGTCTAGGCTACACCTTC. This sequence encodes CASSNRGLGYTF.

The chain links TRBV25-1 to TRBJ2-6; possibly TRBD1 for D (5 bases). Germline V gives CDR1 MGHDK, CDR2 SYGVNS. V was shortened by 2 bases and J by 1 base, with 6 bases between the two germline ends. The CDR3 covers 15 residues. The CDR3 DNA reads TGTGCCAGCAGTGAACCAGGGTCTGGGGCCAACGTCCTGACTTTC. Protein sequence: CASSEPGSGANVLTF.

Written as DNA, the CDR3 is TGTGCCAGCAGTGGCCGGACAAGTCCTATGTCCAAAAACATTCAGTACTTC. It is translated as CASSGRTSPMSKNIQYF. The chain recombines TRBV25-1 with TRBJ2-4, with D perhaps matching TRBD1 (5 bases). The CDR3 totals 17 residues. With 4 bases removed from V and 2 bases from J, the gap between germline ends came to 18 bases. Germline CDR1 MGHDK, CDR2 SYGVNS. Variable domain in full (rest from reference TRBV25-1 and TRBJ2-4): EADIYQTPRYLVIGTGKKITLECSQTMGHDKMYWYQQDPGMELHLIHYSYGVNSTEKGDLSSESTVSRIRTEHFPLTLESARPSHTSQYLCASSGRTSPMSKNIQYFGAGTRLSVL.

The CDR3 DNA is TGTGCCAGCAGGCAGACAGGGGCCCCCTACAATGAGCAGTTCTTC. Translating it yields CASRQTGAPYNEQFF. The chain has TRBV11-2 and TRBJ2-1, with 8 bases lining up with TRBD1. The germline V gene encodes CDR1 SGHAT and CDR2 FQNNGV. Trimming at V came to 6 bases and at J to 2 bases, leaving 6 bases not matched to a gene. The CDR3 totals 15 residues. Drawing the rest from reference TRBV11-2 and TRBJ2-1, the complete variable domain is EAGVAQSPRYKIIEKRQSVAFWCNPISGHATLYWYQQILGQGPKLLIQFQNNGVVDDSQLPKDRFSAERLKGVDSTLKIQPAKLEDSAVYLCASRQTGAPYNEQFFGPGTRLTVL.

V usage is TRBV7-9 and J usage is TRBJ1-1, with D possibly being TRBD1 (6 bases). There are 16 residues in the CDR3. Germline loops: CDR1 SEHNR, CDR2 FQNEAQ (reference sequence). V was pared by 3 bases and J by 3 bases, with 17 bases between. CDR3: CASSFTQGSWDTEAFF. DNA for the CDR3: TGTGCCAGCAGCTTTACCCAGGGGAGTTGGGACACTGAAGCTTTCTTT.

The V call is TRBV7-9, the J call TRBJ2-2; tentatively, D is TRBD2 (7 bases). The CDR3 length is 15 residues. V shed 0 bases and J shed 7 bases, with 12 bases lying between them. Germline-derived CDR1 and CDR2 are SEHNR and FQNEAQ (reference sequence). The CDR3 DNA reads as TGTGCCAGCAGCTTAGCGGGGGGGCCGGACGGGGAGCTGTTTTTT. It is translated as CASSLAGGPDGELFF.

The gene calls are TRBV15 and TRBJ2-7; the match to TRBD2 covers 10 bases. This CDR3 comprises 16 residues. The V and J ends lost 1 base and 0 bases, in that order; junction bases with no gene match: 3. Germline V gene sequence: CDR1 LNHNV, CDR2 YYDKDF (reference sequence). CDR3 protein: CATSRGLAGDSYEQYF. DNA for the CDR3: TGTGCCACCAGCAGAGGGCTAGCGGGGGACTCCTACGAGCAGTACTTC.

CDR3 bases: TGTGCCAGTAAGTCTCGGGCAGGGTCTCAGCCCCAGCATTTT. This gives the protein CASKSRAGSQPQHF. The chain couples TRBV19 to TRBJ1-5; the D gene is possibly TRBD1 (5 bases). CDR1 is LNHDA, CDR2 SQIVND, per germline (reference sequence). CDR3 length: 14 residues. Trimming cost V 7 bases and J 6 bases, with 16 bases left between them.

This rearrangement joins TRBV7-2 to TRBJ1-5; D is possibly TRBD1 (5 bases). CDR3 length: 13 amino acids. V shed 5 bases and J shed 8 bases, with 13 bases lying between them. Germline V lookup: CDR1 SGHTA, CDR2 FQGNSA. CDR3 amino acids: CASSPGFLEPQHF. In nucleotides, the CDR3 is TGTGCCAGCAGCCCAGGGTTTTTGGAGCCCCAGCATTTT.

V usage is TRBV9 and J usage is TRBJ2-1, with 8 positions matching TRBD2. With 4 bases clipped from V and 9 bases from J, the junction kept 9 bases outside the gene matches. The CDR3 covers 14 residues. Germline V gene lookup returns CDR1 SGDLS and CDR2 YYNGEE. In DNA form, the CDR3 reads TGTGCCAGCAGCCCACGACAGGCGGGGGGTGAGCAGTTCTTC. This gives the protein CASSPRQAGGEQFF.

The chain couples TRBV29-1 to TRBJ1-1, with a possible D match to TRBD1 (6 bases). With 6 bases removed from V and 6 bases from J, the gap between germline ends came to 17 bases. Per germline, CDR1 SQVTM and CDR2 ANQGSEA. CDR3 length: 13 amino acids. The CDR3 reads CSVSGQNAPEAFF. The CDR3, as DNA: TGCAGCGTGTCCGGACAGAATGCCCCTGAAGCTTTCTTT.

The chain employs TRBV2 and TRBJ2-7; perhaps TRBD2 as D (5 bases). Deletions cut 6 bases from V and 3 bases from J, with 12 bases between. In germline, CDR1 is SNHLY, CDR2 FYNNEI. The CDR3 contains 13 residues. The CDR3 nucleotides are TGTGCCAGCAGGGAGGCGGACGGCTACGAGCAGTACTTC. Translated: CASREADGYEQYF.

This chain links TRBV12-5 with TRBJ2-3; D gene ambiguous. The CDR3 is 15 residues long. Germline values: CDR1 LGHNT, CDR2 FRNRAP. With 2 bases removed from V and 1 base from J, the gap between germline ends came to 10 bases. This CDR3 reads CASGLWAHGTDTQYF. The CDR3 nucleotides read TGTGCTAGTGGTTTGTGGGCGCATGGCACAGATACGCAGTATTTT.

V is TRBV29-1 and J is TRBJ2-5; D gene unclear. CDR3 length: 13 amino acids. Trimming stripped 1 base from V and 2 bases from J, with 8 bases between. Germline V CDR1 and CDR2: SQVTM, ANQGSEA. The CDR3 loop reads CSVEVVLQETQYF. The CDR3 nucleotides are TGCAGCGTTGAAGTAGTGCTTCAAGAGACCCAGTACTTC. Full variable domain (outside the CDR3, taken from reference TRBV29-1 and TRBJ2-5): SAVISQKPSRDICQRGTSLTIQCQVDSQVTMMFWYRQQPGQSLTLIATANQGSEATYESGFVIDKFPISRPNLTFSTLTVSNMSPEDSSIYLCSVEVVLQETQYFGPGTRLLVL.

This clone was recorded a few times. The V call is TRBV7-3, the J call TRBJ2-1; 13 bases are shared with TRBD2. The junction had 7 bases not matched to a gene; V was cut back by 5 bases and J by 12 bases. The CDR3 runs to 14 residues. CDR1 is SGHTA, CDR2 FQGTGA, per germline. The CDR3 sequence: CASSPWGLAGSQFF. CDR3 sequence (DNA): TGTGCCAGCAGCCCATGGGGACTAGCGGGGTCGCAGTTCTTC.

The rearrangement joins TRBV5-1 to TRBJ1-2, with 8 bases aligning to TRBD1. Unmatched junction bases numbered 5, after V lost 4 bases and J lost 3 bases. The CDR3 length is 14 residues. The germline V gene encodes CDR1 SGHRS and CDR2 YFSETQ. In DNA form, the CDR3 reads TGCGCCAGCAGCCCGACAGGGGAAGACTATGGCTACACCTTC. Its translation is CASSPTGEDYGYTF.

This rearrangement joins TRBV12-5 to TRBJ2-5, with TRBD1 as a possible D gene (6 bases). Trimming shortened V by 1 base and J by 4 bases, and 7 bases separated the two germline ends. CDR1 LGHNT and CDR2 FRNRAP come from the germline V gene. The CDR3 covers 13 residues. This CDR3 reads CASGLGQAETQYF. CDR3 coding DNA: TGTGCTAGTGGTTTGGGACAGGCAGAGACCCAGTACTTC. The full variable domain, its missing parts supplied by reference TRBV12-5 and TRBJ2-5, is DARVTQTPRHKVTEMGQEVTMRCQPILGHNTVFWYRQTMMQGLELLAYFRNRAPLDDSGMPKDRFSAEMPDATLATLKIQPSEPRDSAVYFCASGLGQAETQYFGPGTRLLVL.

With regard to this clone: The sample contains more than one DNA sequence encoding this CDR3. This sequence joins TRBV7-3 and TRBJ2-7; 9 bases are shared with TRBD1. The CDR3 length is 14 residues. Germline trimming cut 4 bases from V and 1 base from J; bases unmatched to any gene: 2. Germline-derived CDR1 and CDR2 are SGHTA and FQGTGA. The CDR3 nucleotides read TGTGCCAGCAGCTCGGGGACAGGGTCCTACGAGCAGTACTTC. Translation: CASSSGTGSYEQYF.

CDR3 in amino acids: CASSATGGRTDTQYF. The CDR3 bases are TGTGCCAGCAGCGCGACAGGGGGCAGGACGGATACGCAGTATTTT. The chain joins TRBV9 to TRBJ2-3, with 10 bases fitting TRBD1. V lost 3 bases to trimming and J lost 6 bases; unmatched junction nucleotides: 7. Germline V gives CDR1 SGDLS, CDR2 YYNGEE. This CDR3 is 15 amino acids long.

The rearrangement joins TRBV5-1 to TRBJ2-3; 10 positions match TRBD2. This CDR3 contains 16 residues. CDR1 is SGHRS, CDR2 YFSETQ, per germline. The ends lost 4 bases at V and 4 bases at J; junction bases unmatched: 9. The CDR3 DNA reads TGCGCCAGCAGCAACCCCGGGACTAGCGATGCAGATACGCAGTATTTT. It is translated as CASSNPGTSDADTQYF.